The 30 T cell receptor beta chains in this list originate from one sample, sequenced in a study of T cell clusters in autoimmune cytopenias. Multiplex touch-down PCR amplified TRB using TRB-A and TRB-B pools in one tube. TCRdb processed the multiplex PCR reads again and assigns one entry to each CDR3 protein, with no DNA. Seen in this sample are approximately 12,000 distinct CDR3 sequences; the ten most common clones hold 3.3%. Tens of thousands of genome equivalents of blood DNA were amplified for TRB. The same specimen was also included in a second study, on T cell repertoires in aging, cancer and after chemotherapy.

The sample consisted of peripheral blood. Every receptor here comes from a human donor in good health.

The chain carries TRBV20-1 and TRBJ2-3; TCRdb returns TRBD2, unconfirmable since there is no DNA. The V gene's germline CDR1 is DFQATT and CDR2 SNEGSKA (reference sequence). This CDR3 region has 17 residues. The chain's CDR3 is CSANIAGGHQRTDTQYF.

This clonotype shows up as medium-sized by frequency. The J gene is TRBJ2-2, the V gene TRBV19; TCRdb's D call of TRBD2 is untestable without DNA. The CDR3 runs 14 residues. In germline, CDR1 is LNHDA, CDR2 SQIVND (reference sequence). Here the CDR3 reads CASIGPANTGELFF.

V usage is TRBV6-2 or TRBV6-3 and J usage is TRBJ2-7; TCRdb calls TRBD1, which cannot be checked without DNA. CDR1 is MNHEY and CDR2 is SVGEGT in the germline V gene. This CDR3 has 15 amino acids. The CDR3 region is CASRIPGTGAYEQYF.

J is TRBJ2-1 and V is TRBV28; lacking DNA, the TRBD1 call made by TCRdb goes unchecked. CDR3 length equals 11 residues. Germline lookup yields CDR1 MDHEN and CDR2 SYDVKM. The CDR3: CASKGGGEQFF.

Measured by frequency, this clonotype is medium-sized. The chain has TRBV10-3 and TRBJ1-1. Per the germline V gene, CDR1 is ENHRY and CDR2 is SYGVKD. The CDR3 loop spans 13 amino acids. CDR3 sequence reads: CAISETENTEAFF.

The chain couples TRBV4-3 to TRBJ2-7; TCRdb lists TRBD1, though no DNA is available to test this call. The CDR3 runs to 15 residues. Germline V gene sequence: CDR1 LGHNA, CDR2 YSLEER. This CDR3 reads CASSSTGQLTYEQYF.

This clonotype is deemed medium-sized by its frequency. The chain couples TRBV19 to TRBJ1-1. The length of the CDR3 is 14 residues. Germline CDR1 LNHDA, CDR2 SQIVND (reference sequence). The chain's CDR3 is CASSRQIMNTEAFF. The full variable domain, in which reference TRBV19 and TRBJ1-1 provide the parts outside the CDR3, is DGGITQSPKYLFRKEGQNVTLSCEQNLNHDAMYWYRQDPGQGLRLIYYSQIVNDFQKGDIAEGYSVSREKKESFPLTVTSAQKNPTAFYLCASSRQIMNTEAFFGQGTRLTVV.

This clonotype is medium-sized by frequency. V is TRBV6-1 and J is TRBJ1-1; TCRdb's assignment of TRBD1 cannot be checked, as there is no DNA. The CDR3 totals 13 residues. Germline V gene lookup returns CDR1 MNHNS and CDR2 SASEGT. CDR3 protein: CASSDSGDTEAFF.

The V call is TRBV11-2, the J call TRBJ2-7; TCRdb proposes TRBD1, but this gene call is untestable without DNA. The CDR3 contains 13 residues. Per the germline V gene, CDR1 is SGHAT and CDR2 is FQNNGV. This CDR3 reads CASSLPGSYEQYF.

The gene calls are TRBV6-5 and TRBJ2-5. This CDR3 comprises 14 residues. Looked up from germline, CDR1 is MNHEY and CDR2 is SVGAGI. CDR3: CASSYAAAAETQYF.

This clonotype is identified as medium-sized (0.01 to 0.1%) from frequency. The chain uses TRBV19 and TRBJ2-2; TCRdb's assignment of TRBD1 cannot be checked, as there is no DNA. Germline values: CDR1 LNHDA, CDR2 SQIVND (reference sequence). The CDR3 is made up of 16 amino acids. CDR3 sequence: CASSTGHGQGTGELFF.

The CDR3: CASSPGVGEYEQYF. This chain uses TRBV19 with TRBJ2-7; lacking DNA, the TRBD1 call made by TCRdb goes unchecked. Germline V lookup: CDR1 LNHDA, CDR2 SQIVND (reference sequence). This CDR3 spans 14 amino acids.

This rearrangement joins TRBV19 to TRBJ2-3; TCRdb outputs TRBD1, but without DNA this stays unchecked. CDR1 and CDR2 from the germline V gene are LNHDA and SQIVND (reference sequence). This CDR3 has 15 residues. The CDR3 sequence: CASSTDRDGTDTQYF.

This chain links TRBV6-5 with TRBJ1-3; TCRdb's D call, TRBD1, is unchecked because there is no DNA. The CDR3 spans 16 residues. Per the germline V gene, CDR1 is MNHEY and CDR2 is SVGAGI. The CDR3 loop is CAISAHAGTVGNTIYF.

The V and J genes are TRBV19 and TRBJ2-5; as DNA is missing, the TRBD2 call by TCRdb cannot be tested. Germline V gene sequence: CDR1 LNHDA, CDR2 SQIVND (reference sequence). The CDR3 totals 15 residues. The chain's CDR3 is CASSSWRGAEETQYF.

The rearrangement uses TRBV6-5 and TRBJ2-3; the D gene TCRdb calls, TRBD1, cannot be checked with no DNA. CDR1 and CDR2 (germline): MNHEY, SVGAGI. The CDR3 is 15 residues long. The chain's CDR3 is CASSKIQGGTDTQYF.

The genes are TRBV24-1 and TRBJ2-2; TCRdb's D gene call, TRBD1, goes unchecked for lack of DNA. This CDR3 has 15 residues. Germline-derived CDR1 and CDR2 are KGHDR and SFDVKD. CDR3 region: CATSPGQGRGGELFF.

The chain carries TRBV7-9 and TRBJ2-7; the TCRdb call, TRBD1, lacks DNA for checking. CDR3 length: 13 amino acids. Germline V lookup: CDR1 SEHNR, CDR2 FQNEAQ (reference sequence). The CDR3: CASSFLGQDEQYF.

The J gene is TRBJ1-1, the V gene TRBV6-5; TCRdb picks TRBD1, but there is no DNA to check that call. The CDR3 loop spans 16 amino acids. Germline CDR1 is MNHEY and CDR2 is SVGAGI. The CDR3 region is CASSQYWTGGITEAFF.

V is TRBV7-9 and J is TRBJ2-2. Germline V gives CDR1 SEHNR, CDR2 FQNEAQ (reference sequence). This CDR3 region has 12 residues. The CDR3 sequence is CASSPSSGELFF.

In terms of frequency, this clonotype is medium-sized. The chain joins TRBV12-3 or TRBV12-4 to TRBJ1-1; as DNA is missing, the TRBD1 call by TCRdb cannot be tested. This CDR3 has 17 amino acids. This CDR3 is CASRFRPLGGPNTEAFF.

In terms of frequency, this clonotype is medium-sized. The chain links TRBV19 to TRBJ2-3; without DNA, the TCRdb call of TRBD1 cannot be checked. CDR1 and CDR2 (germline): LNHDA, SQIVND (reference sequence). The CDR3 sequence is 14 residues long. Here the CDR3 reads CASSTTTGFGTQYF. Complete variable domain (other parts from reference TRBV19 and TRBJ2-3): DGGITQSPKYLFRKEGQNVTLSCEQNLNHDAMYWYRQDPGQGLRLIYYSQIVNDFQKGDIAEGYSVSREKKESFPLTVTSAQKNPTAFYLCASSTTTGFGTQYFGPGTRLTVL.

This clonotype is deemed medium-sized by its frequency. V usage is TRBV6-1 and J usage is TRBJ1-6. Germline loops: CDR1 MNHNS, CDR2 SASEGT. The CDR3 length is 14 residues. The CDR3 reads CASRSGGGTSPLHF.

This chain connects TRBV6-2 or TRBV6-3 to TRBJ1-5; TCRdb outputs TRBD1, but without DNA this stays unchecked. Germline lookup yields CDR1 MNHEY and CDR2 SVGEGT. This CDR3 spans 16 amino acids. The CDR3 protein is CASKRTGDYSNQPQHF.

V and J are TRBV4-2 and TRBJ1-2; as DNA is missing, the TRBD1 call by TCRdb cannot be tested. CDR3 length: 15 residues. Per the germline V gene, CDR1 is LGHNA and CDR2 is YNFKEQ. The CDR3 is CASSLQGGRTDGYTF.

The V gene is TRBV7-2, the J gene TRBJ2-2; TCRdb picks TRBD1, but there is no DNA to check that call. This CDR3 spans 15 amino acids. Looked up from germline, CDR1 is SGHTA and CDR2 is FQGNSA. CDR3 protein: CASSLSQGNTGELFF.

The rearrangement uses TRBV19 and TRBJ1-1; TCRdb indicates TRBD1, and absent DNA this call remains unverified. Germline values: CDR1 LNHDA, CDR2 SQIVND (reference sequence). There are 14 residues in the CDR3. This CDR3 is CASKGRLTGTEAFF.

V usage is TRBV6-5 and J usage is TRBJ2-7; the TRBD2 assignment by TCRdb is unverifiable without DNA. The CDR3 is 16 residues long. The germline gives CDR1 MNHEY, CDR2 SVGAGI. Here the CDR3 reads CASSYFGLAGIHEQYF.

The chain recombines TRBV20-1 with TRBJ1-5; TCRdb picks TRBD1, but there is no DNA to check that call. Germline V lookup: CDR1 DFQATT, CDR2 SNEGSKA (reference sequence). The CDR3 runs 16 residues. The CDR3 loop is CSAQTFIGQLYQPQHF.

The chain recombines TRBV6-2 or TRBV6-3 with TRBJ2-3; no DNA is available, so the TRBD2 call from TCRdb remains unchecked. The CDR3 consists of 16 residues. Germline CDR1 and CDR2: MNHEY and SVGEGT. The CDR3 sequence is CASSPPHPSGADTQYF.